This T cell receptor beta chain stems from a study of blood T cells in healthy people across ages (dated by TCRdb to between 2014 and 2016). About the study as a whole: In model experiments, roughly one uniquely barcoded TCR beta cDNA molecule per two T cells was captured by template switching. Age-related changes in TCR beta repertoire diversity were measured in the study by deep sequencing normalized with unique cDNA molecular identifiers. The donors were divided into four age groups: young (average around 16 years), middle-aged (over 35), aged (approximately 62) and long-lived (82). To avoid experimental bias, donors of different ages were distributed randomly across sequencing lanes. Two additional independent replicas of 1 million unique cDNA reads from the same blood draw were analyzed for two donors (one aged 18 to 30 and one aged 80 or older). Here is what the overall study found, with its caveats: Observed TCR beta diversity per million T cells fell roughly linearly with age, and a significant reduction was already apparent by age about 36. The long-lived group showed more naive CD4+ T cells, fewer expanded clones and increased TCR diversity than the aged group, suggesting age selection. Total diversity estimates from one million sequenced T cells were considered lower bounds and underestimates. Observed TCR beta diversity correlated strongly with the percentage of naive T cells measured by flow cytometry. Donor CMV infection status was unknown, potentially confounding age-related changes in expanded clonotypes. Conclusive comparison of naive and antigen-experienced compartments was prevented by the profiling of bulk unsorted PBMCs.

As concerns this clonotype: The clone's antigen remains unknown. The junction does not match germline at one end; this may be a read error.

Donors were approximately 42 systemically healthy Caucasian individuals from Russia aged roughly 6 to 90 years. About 10 milliliters of peripheral blood were collected from each donor into EDTA-treated Vacutainer tubes. Ficoll-Paque density-gradient centrifugation was used to isolate PBMCs, with at least 6.5 million per sample. Trizol reagent was used to extract total RNA from the PBMCs, yielding at least 5 micrograms per sample. For every donor, an aliquot of PBMCs went through flow cytometry to measure the percentages of naive CD45RAhigh/CD27high T cells. Library method: 5' RACE. The reads were generated on an Illumina HiSeq 2500. A second PCR of about 7 to 12 cycles was performed with a sample-barcoded 5' primer and a J-beta primer mix. Each TCR beta cDNA molecule received a unique molecular identifier from a template-switch 5' adaptor carrying 12 random nucleotides. Each sample yielded at least 2.5 million CDR3-containing paired-end reads. First-strand cDNA synthesis was performed from all RNA using the Mint cDNA synthesis kit, with priming by a TRBC-specific oligonucleotide. Following uracil-DNA glycosylase treatment, all cDNA underwent a first 18-cycle PCR with the universal primers M1SS and BC2_uni_R. The study's own analysis went as follows. Each sample was normalized by randomly selecting 1 million high-quality reads, each carrying a distinct molecular identifier. Reads with shared molecular identifiers were discarded instead of being binned into consensus sequences. CDR3 identification, clonotype clustering and error correction used MiTCR with a Q25 quality threshold and the strictest error-elimination algorithm. A nonparametric unseen species model using Euler transformation provided a lower-bound estimate of total TCR beta diversity. In-frame beta chains were kept once TCRdb had trimmed the public reads at Q25 with fastp and called clones with MiXCR. Rows with a matching CDR3 protein are joined into one entry that keeps the most common DNA and genes. What appears here as the V and J calls and clone size reflects TCRdb's work, not the paper's. For this sample the table gives a few hundred thousand distinct CDR3 sequences, of which 27% were detected only once. Together, the top ten hold around 18% of the sample.

Counted from cysteine to phenylalanine, this CDR3 has 19 amino acids. Only the CDR3 part of the read is kept: 57 bases, read in frame from the first base. Sequenced: blood. The chain uses TRBV12-3 or TRBV12-4 and TRBJ2-3; TRBD2 agrees with 10 junctional bases. This TCR came from a woman in her seventies in good health. The sequenced DNA is TGTGCCGGCAGTTTAAAAGCTCCCTTTACTAGCGGGGACACAGATACGCAGTATTTT. It codes for CAGSLKAPFTSGDTDTQYF.